Presented here are 16 T cell receptor beta chains from one specimen sequenced in a study of T cells after yellow fever vaccination. TCRdb independently ran MiXCR on the 5' RACE reads; one entry per CDR3 protein. The sample has 450,000 to 650,000 distinct CDR3 sequences; roughly 14% are singletons. This specimen was PBMCs, taken on the day of the yellow fever booster vaccination. These receptors came from a man in his thirties or forties who received the YFV17D yellow fever vaccine.

The genes are TRBV5-1 and TRBJ2-5; 7 bases are shared with TRBD2. J gave up 5 bases and V 5 bases, and 9 bases lay outside the gene matches. Germline lookup yields CDR1 SGHRS and CDR2 YFSETQ. The CDR3 totals 14 residues. In DNA form, the CDR3 reads TGCGCCAGCAGAATAGCGGGCGCGGGGGAGACCCAGTACTTC. This encodes CASRIAGAGETQYF.

This rearrangement joins TRBV20-1 to TRBJ2-2; D gene ambiguous. Germline V gives CDR1 DFQATT, CDR2 SNEGSKA (reference sequence). This CDR3 region has 15 residues. With 2 bases removed from V and 2 bases from J, the gap between germline ends came to 12 bases. The CDR3 nucleotides read TGCAGTGCTAGAAGGAACAGACTTAACACCGGGGAGCTGTTTTTT. Protein sequence: CSARRNRLNTGELFF.

This chain joins TRBV9 and TRBJ2-5; 8 bases are a match to TRBD2. From germline, CDR1 is SGDLS and CDR2 YYNGEE. V lost 2 bases to trimming and J lost 4 bases; unmatched junction nucleotides: 7. The CDR3 loop spans 15 amino acids. The CDR3 bases are TGTGCCAGCAGCGTCGACCCACGGGGGGGAGAGACCCAGTACTTC. It encodes CASSVDPRGGETQYF.

V gene TRBV4-3 combines with J gene TRBJ2-2, with 12 positions matching TRBD2. Germline lookup yields CDR1 LGHNA and CDR2 YSLEER. The V segment lost 2 bases and the J segment 4 bases; nucleotides outside the gene matches: 5. This CDR3 is built from 17 residues. Written as DNA, the CDR3 is TGCGCCAGCAGCCAAACCGGGGGACTAGCGGGCACCGGGGAGCTGTTTTTT. Translation: CASSQTGGLAGTGELFF.

In regard to this clonotype: Compared with germline, one end of the junction differs, possibly owing to a read error. The chain couples TRBV7-2 to TRBJ2-7; 7 bases agree with TRBD1. The CDR3 covers 16 residues. Germline V CDR1 and CDR2: SGHTA, FQGNSA. The chain's CDR3 is CASRLGSDRDSYEQYF. DNA for the CDR3: TGTGCCAGCAGATTAGGGTCAGACAGGGACTCCTACGAGCAGTACTTC.

The chain couples TRBV6-1 to TRBJ2-6; D is possibly TRBD2 (6 bases). CDR1 MNHNS and CDR2 SASEGT come from the germline V gene. V lost 8 bases and J lost 0, with 11 bases in between. There are 15 residues in the CDR3. The CDR3 DNA follows: TGTGCCAGCTCGCGCGGGAACTCTGGGGCCAACGTCCTGACTTTC. The encoded protein is CASSRGNSGANVLTF.

Notes on this clonotype: This may stem from a read error, because a much larger clone lies one nucleotide away. No conserved phenylalanine or tryptophan is present at the end of the CDR3, so a read error is the likely explanation. The chain recombines TRBV12-3 or TRBV12-4 with TRBJ1-2; TRBD1 might be the D (5 bases). The CDR3 sequence is 13 residues long. Trimming removed 2 bases from V and 4 bases from J, with 8 bases in between. CDR3 amino acids: CASSLTGLYGYTL. The CDR3 DNA reads as TGTGCCAGCAGTTTAACAGGCCTCTATGGCTACACCTTG.

The V call is TRBV6-5, the J call TRBJ2-5, with 10 positions matching TRBD2. The CDR3 loop spans 16 amino acids. In germline, CDR1 is MNHEY, CDR2 SVGAGI. V dropped 5 bases and J dropped 5; count of bases not matched to a gene: 11. The CDR3 is CASSRGVSGRSETQYF. DNA of the CDR3: TGTGCCAGCAGTCGGGGGGTTAGCGGGAGGTCGGAGACCCAGTACTTC.

This clonotype was picked up a small number of times. The CDR3 loop is CASSLSGGGGAYEQYF. The CDR3 DNA follows: TGTGCCAGCAGCCTGTCCGGGGGAGGTGGGGCCTACGAGCAGTACTTC. The chain has TRBV7-2 and TRBJ2-7; D perhaps matches TRBD2 (6 bases). CDR3 length equals 16 residues. Germline lookup yields CDR1 SGHTA and CDR2 FQGNSA. V was shortened by 5 bases and J by 2 bases, with 19 bases between the two germline ends.

Only a few counts were recorded for this clonotype. Here the CDR3 reads CAWSTGQNARPQHF. The DNA of the CDR3 is TGTGCCTGGAGCACGGGACAGAACGCTCGGCCCCAGCATTTT. The rearrangement joins TRBV30 to TRBJ1-5; 7 bases fit TRBD1. Germline CDR1 GTSNPN, CDR2 SVGIG (reference sequence). The CDR3 spans 14 residues. Germline trimming cut 3 bases from V and 9 bases from J; bases unmatched to any gene: 11.

The genes are TRBV7-9 and TRBJ2-1; 8 bases align to TRBD2. Losses at the gene ends were 5 bases for V and 10 bases for J; bases not matched to a gene: 13. This CDR3 has 15 residues. Per germline, CDR1 SEHNR and CDR2 FQNEAQ (reference sequence). The CDR3 sequence: CASSAPGLGAMEQFF. The CDR3 coding sequence is TGTGCCAGCAGCGCACCGGGACTAGGGGCGATGGAGCAGTTCTTC.

This clonotype was seen more than once but under ten times. The chain employs TRBV9 and TRBJ1-6; the D is unclear. From germline, CDR1 is SGDLS and CDR2 YYNGEE. CDR3 size: 12 residues. The ends were cut back, 0 bases at V and 12 bases at J, with 7 bases in the middle. As DNA, the CDR3 is TGTGCCAGCAGCGTAGACGGCAAACCCCTCCACTTT. Amino acids: CASSVDGKPLHF.

This clonotype was observed a handful of times. The rearrangement uses TRBV20-1 and TRBJ2-3, with 7 bases matching TRBD2. The CDR3 has 15 residues. Trimming at V came to 3 bases and at J to 2 bases, leaving 8 bases not matched to a gene. Per the germline V gene, CDR1 is DFQATT and CDR2 is SNEGSKA (reference sequence). This chain's CDR3 is CSASILASNTDTQYF. CDR3 nucleotides: TGCAGTGCTAGCATACTAGCGTCTAACACAGATACGCAGTATTTT.

The rearrangement joins TRBV30 to TRBJ2-4; TRBD1 agrees at 9 bases. The germline gives CDR1 GTSNPN, CDR2 SVGIG (reference sequence). CDR3 length: 14 residues. V was clipped by 0 bases and J by 11 bases; unmatched bases: 8. CDR3 nucleotide sequence: TGTGCCTGGAGTGTAGCTTGGACAGGGGAAGTTCAGTACTTC. Residues: CAWSVAWTGEVQYF.

In its sample, this clonotype was seen a few times. This chain uses TRBV4-2 with TRBJ1-4; TRBD1 matches 7 bases. Trimming cost V 8 bases and J 0 bases; bases outside gene matches: 15. The CDR3 covers 18 residues. Germline assignment: CDR1 LGHNA and CDR2 YNFKEQ. The CDR3 bases are TGTGCCAGCGCCCCCGACAGGGCAGACGAAGCAACTAATGAAAAACTGTTTTTT. Its translation is CASAPDRADEATNEKLFF.

The chain combines TRBV27 with TRBJ2-3; 9 bases align to TRBD2. J was trimmed by 2 bases and V by 4 bases; bases with no gene match: 10. Per germline, CDR1 MNHEY and CDR2 SMNVEV (reference sequence). This CDR3 region has 17 residues. CDR3 sequence reads: CASSSSLAGRNTDTQYF. The CDR3 coding sequence is TGTGCCAGCAGTTCCTCTCTAGCGGGACGGAACACAGATACGCAGTATTTT.